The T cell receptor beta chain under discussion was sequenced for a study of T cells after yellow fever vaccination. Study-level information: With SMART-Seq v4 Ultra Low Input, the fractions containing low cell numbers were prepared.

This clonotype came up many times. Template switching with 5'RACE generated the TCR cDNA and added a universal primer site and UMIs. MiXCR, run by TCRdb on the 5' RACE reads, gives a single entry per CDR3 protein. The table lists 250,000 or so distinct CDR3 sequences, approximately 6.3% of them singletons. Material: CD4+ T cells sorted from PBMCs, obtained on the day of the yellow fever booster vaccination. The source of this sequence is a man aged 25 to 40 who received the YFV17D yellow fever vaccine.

CDR3 residues: CASQGQGKVNEQFF. In nucleotides, the CDR3 is TGTGCCAGCCAGGGACAGGGGAAAGTCAATGAGCAGTTCTTC. The rearrangement joins TRBV12-3 or TRBV12-4 to TRBJ2-1, with 10 nucleotides matching TRBD1. This CDR3 contains 14 residues. V gave up 8 bases and J gave up 6 bases; unmatched junction bases: 7.